The present T cell receptor (beta chain) was sequenced within a study of T and B cells in COVID-19 patients (dated by TCRdb to 2019 to 2021). About the investigation overall: In this study, adaptive immunity was profiled in COVID-19 patients who either had active infection or had recovered, using TRB and IGH repertoire sequencing of peripheral blood. Two patients belonged to both the recovered and active cohorts because samples were available from active disease and after recovery. As many as 9 follow-up blood samples were collected from each patient, and in some individuals these samples spanned different disease stages. In the active-infection cohort, about 90% of the 20 patients had comorbidities linked to unfavorable COVID-19 outcome. The TCR and BCR sequence repository comprised 30 to 45 patients and approximately 72 time points, with over 7 million TCR sequences analysed. The recovered cohort included some 18 patients who contributed approximately 20 samples, and most of those patients had mild to moderate COVID-19 that was managed on an outpatient basis. Critical illness requiring mechanical ventilation or ECMO was present in about 65% of the 20 patients in the active-infection cohort. For the repertoire analyses, the comparison was an age-matched reference group of a few dozen healthy donors who were negative for COVID-19 antibodies. Median age was about 30 years in the recovered cohort versus 55 to 80 years in the active-infection cohort.

TRB repertoires were amplified using about 230-550 ng of genomic DNA isolated from blood. V and J lose 9 bases and 1 base, and a span of 21 bases separates them. Based on the germline V gene (reference sequence), the CDR1 and CDR2 sequences are LNHDA and SQIVND. The cysteine opens and the phenylalanine closes a CDR3 of 17 amino acids. Solely the CDR3 DNA is kept, with 51 bases framed from the first base. On the study overall, not on this receptor specifically: Few blood samples were available from mildly ill patients while symptoms were present or from severe cases at early time points. Specific T cell subsets (CD4+/Treg/CD8+) and sorted SARS-CoV-2-responsive or tetramer+ T cells had not yet been sequenced, and these experiments were ongoing. The cohort was considered too small to assess HLA contributions to COVID-19 susceptibility or severity. Patients with COVID-19 were reported to show strongly skewed TRBV/TRBJ gene usage. During active COVID-19 the TRB repertoires were highly clonal, but at recovery diversity and richness rose above the levels seen in healthy donors. The reported TCR clusters were said to need prospective validation before any clinical use. A total of 2,331 exclusive TCR clusters, including approximately 30 low-pGen clusters, were found in the recovered cohort.

Within its sample, this clonotype is medium-sized (0.01 to 0.1%). It lacks a known antigen. No much larger clone exists at a distance of one base, and base qualities are not known. Sequencing relied on an Illumina MiSeq. TRB rearrangements were amplified by multiplex PCR with BIOMED2 TRB-A/B primer pools. Two consecutive PCRs added Illumina-compatible adapters and 7-nucleotide sample barcodes to the amplicons. Phusion HS II polymerase was used for all library PCRs. Amplicons were gel-purified with the NucleoSpin Gel and PCR Clean-up kit, quantified on Qubit, and pooled at 3 to 4 nM. The quality of the amplicon pool was checked on an Agilent 2100 Bioanalyzer prior to Illumina next-generation sequencing. Under the source paper's analysis protocol: Annotation of TRB rearrangements was performed with MiXCR 3.0.8 using the default MiXCR reference library. Non-productive reads and sequences with fewer than 2 reads were excluded, and each unique CDR3 nucleotide sequence counted as one clone. Clonality, diversity, richness and V-J gene usage were computed in R 3.5.1. GLIPH2 was used to cluster TCRs based on CDR3 similarity, and OLGA was used to calculate the generation probabilities. Only GLIPH2 clusters containing at least four unique TCR clonotypes present in at least three individuals were kept. In-frame beta chains were kept once TCRdb had trimmed the public reads at Q25 with fastp and called clones with MiXCR. All rows with the same CDR3 protein become a single entry with the most common DNA and genes. The V and J calls come from TCRdb's annotation, not from the publication. Within this sample are 8,700 or so distinct CDR3 sequences, with approximately 33% of them counted one time only. The ten largest clones capture under 25% of the sample.

The rearrangement combines TRBV19 with TRBJ1-4; the D region possibly corresponds to TRBD1 (5 bases align). Sequenced: blood. This receptor was obtained from a human donor who had recovered from COVID-19. CDR3 protein: CASKQSGPTLTNEKLFF. The nucleotides read TGTGCCAGCAAGCAGTCGGGACCGACTTTAACTAATGAAAAACTGTTTTTT.